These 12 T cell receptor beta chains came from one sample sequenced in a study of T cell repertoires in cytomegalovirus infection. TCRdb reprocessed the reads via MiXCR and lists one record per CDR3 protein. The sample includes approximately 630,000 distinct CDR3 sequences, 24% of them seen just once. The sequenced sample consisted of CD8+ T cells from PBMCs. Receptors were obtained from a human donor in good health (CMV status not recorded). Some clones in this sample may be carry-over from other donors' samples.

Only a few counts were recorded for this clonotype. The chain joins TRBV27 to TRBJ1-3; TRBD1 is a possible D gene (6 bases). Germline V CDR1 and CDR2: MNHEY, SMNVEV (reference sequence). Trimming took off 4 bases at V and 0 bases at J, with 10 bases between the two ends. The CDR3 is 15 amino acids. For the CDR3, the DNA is TGTGCCAGCAGTTCGACAGGCCTCTCTGGAAACACCATATATTTT. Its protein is CASSSTGLSGNTIYF.

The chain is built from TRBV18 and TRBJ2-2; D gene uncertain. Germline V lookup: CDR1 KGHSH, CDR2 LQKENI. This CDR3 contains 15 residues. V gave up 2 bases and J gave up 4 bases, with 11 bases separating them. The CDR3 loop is CASSPVGMSTGELFF. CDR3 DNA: TGTGCCAGCTCACCAGTGGGAATGAGCACCGGGGAGCTGTTTTTT.

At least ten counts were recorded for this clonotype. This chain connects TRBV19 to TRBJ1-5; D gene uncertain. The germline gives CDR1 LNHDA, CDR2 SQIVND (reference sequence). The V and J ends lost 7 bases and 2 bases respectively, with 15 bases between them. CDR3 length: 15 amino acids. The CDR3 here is CASTPGTRGNQPQHF. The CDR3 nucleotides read TGTGCCAGTACCCCCGGAACGAGGGGCAATCAGCCCCAGCATTTT. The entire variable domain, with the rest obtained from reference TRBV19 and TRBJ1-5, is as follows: DGGITQSPKYLFRKEGQNVTLSCEQNLNHDAMYWYRQDPGQGLRLIYYSQIVNDFQKGDIAEGYSVSREKKESFPLTVTSAQKNPTAFYLCASTPGTRGNQPQHFGDGTRLSIL.

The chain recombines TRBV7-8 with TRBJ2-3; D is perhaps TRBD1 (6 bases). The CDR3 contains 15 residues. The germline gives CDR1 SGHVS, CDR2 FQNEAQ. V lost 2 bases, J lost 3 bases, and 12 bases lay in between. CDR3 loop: CASSLWGRGTDTQYF. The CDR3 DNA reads TGTGCCAGCAGCTTATGGGGGCGCGGGACAGATACGCAGTATTTT.

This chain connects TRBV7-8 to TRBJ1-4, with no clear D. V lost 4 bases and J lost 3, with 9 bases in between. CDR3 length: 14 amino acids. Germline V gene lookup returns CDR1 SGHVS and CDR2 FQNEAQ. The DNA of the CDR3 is TGTGCCAGCAGCTACATGGGTCCTAATGAAAAACTGTTTTTT. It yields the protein CASSYMGPNEKLFF.

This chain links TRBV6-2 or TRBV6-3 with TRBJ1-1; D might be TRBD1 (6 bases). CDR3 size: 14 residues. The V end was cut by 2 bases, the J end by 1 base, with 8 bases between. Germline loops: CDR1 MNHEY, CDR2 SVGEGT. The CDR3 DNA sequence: TGTGCCAGCAGTTACACCAGGGGGAACACTGAAGCTTTCTTT. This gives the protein CASSYTRGNTEAFF.

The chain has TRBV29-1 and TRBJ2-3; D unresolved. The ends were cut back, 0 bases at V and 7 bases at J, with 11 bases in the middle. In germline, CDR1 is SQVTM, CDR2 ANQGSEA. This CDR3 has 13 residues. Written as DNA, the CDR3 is TGCAGCGTTGAAGATGACTTAACGTATACGCAGTATTTT. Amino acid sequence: CSVEDDLTYTQYF.

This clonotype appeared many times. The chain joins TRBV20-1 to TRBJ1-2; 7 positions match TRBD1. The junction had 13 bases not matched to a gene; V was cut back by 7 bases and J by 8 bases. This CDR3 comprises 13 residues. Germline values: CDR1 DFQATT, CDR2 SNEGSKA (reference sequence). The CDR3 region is CSGLGQRRGGYTF. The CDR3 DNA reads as TGCAGTGGTTTGGGACAGCGACGTGGAGGCTACACCTTC.

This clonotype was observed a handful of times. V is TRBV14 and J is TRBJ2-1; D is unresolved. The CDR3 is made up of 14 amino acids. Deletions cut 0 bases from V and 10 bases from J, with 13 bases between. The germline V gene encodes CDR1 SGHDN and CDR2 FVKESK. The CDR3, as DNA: TGTGCCAGCAGCCAAGATTCGACACCCGGGGAGCAGTTCTTC. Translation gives CASSQDSTPGEQFF.

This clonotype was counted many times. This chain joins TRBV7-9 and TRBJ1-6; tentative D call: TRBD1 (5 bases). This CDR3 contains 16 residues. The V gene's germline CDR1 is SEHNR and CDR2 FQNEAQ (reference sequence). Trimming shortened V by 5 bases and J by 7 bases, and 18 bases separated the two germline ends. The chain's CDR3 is CASSILQGDWNSPLHF. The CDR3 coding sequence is TGTGCCAGCAGCATCCTTCAGGGAGACTGGAATTCACCCCTCCACTTT.

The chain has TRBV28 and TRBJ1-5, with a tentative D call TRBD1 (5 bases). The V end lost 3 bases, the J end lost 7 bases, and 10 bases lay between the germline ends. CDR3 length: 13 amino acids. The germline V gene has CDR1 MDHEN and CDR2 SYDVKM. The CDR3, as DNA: TGTGCCAGCAGTTTCAGGGACTGGCAGCCCCAGCATTTT. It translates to CASSFRDWQPQHF.

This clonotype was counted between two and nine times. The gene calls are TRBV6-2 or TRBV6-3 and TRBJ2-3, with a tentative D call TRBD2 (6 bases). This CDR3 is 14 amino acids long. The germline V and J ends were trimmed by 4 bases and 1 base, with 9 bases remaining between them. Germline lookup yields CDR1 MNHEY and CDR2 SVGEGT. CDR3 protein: CASSFVAGTDTQYF. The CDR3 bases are TGTGCCAGCAGTTTCGTAGCGGGCACAGATACGCAGTATTTT.